Below, one TCR beta chain is given with its context. No antigen is known for it. Following extraction, RNA underwent reverse transcription to cDNA, which served as the sequencing template. The method was immunoSEQ multiplex PCR; TCRdb's version includes in-frame clones alone and lacks a portion of them. This table holds 100,000 to 150,000 clones, roughly two fifths found once. The sample comes from a study of CD8+ T cells in alopecia areata. In the study overall: Treated patients were given 5 to 10 mg oral tofacitinib twice daily. General study findings and limits: Alopecia totalis/universalis scalp especially showed more expanded CD8+ clones than normal scalp.

Those with alopecia areata gave lesional scalp punch biopsies and peripheral blood. Starting from PBMCs, sorting isolated CD4+ and CD8+ T cells. V shed 2 bases and J shed 6 bases, with 8 bases lying between them. The CDR3 extends over 11 amino acids. In germline, CDR1 is SQVTM, CDR2 ANQGSEA. The TCR originated in a human donor with alopecia areata. V usage is TRBV29-1 and J usage is TRBJ2-7, with unresolved D. Sequences were obtained from CD4+ T cells sorted from blood. The CDR3 DNA reads TGCAGCGTTGAAAAGGTCGGCGAGCAGTACTTC. It specifies CSVEKVGEQYF.